This T cell receptor (beta chain) came from a study of shared clonotypes between healthy human individuals. Assay: immunoSEQ multiplex PCR; the TCRdb copy retains only in-frame clones and omits some. The table shows around 1,900,000 clones, with 85% to 95% occurring only once. The naive CD8 fraction comprised CD45RO-negative cells positively selected for CCR7 and excluded terminally differentiated effector memory CD45RA+ cells. This CDR3 spans 15 amino acids. Germline CDR1 MDHEN, CDR2 SYDVKM. V was trimmed by 7 bases and J by 1 base, leaving 13 bases between them. The sample was naive CD8+ T cells from PBMCs. The rearrangement links TRBV28 to TRBJ2-2; weak D call: TRBD2 (6 bases). The sequence derives from a man in his late teens or twenties in good health. Some clones in this sample may be carry-over from other donors' samples. Written as DNA, the CDR3 is TGTGCCAGCAAGCCCCTCGGGAGGAACACCGGGGAGCTGTTTTTT. This translates into CASKPLGRNTGELFF.